This TCR beta chain was retrieved from a study of blood T cell repertoires in COVID-19. Background on the study: The study drew acute and convalescent COVID-19 samples from the United States, Italy and Spain. PBMCs, B-cell-depleted T cells, or T cells provided the cDNA or gDNA that made up the material.

In the source study's methods: Scientists estimated how many nucleated cells there were by amplifying reference gene primers. Profiled with immunoSEQ multiplex PCR; TCRdb holds only in-frame clones, not every one. V and J calls and clone size come straight from that table; D and trimming were deduced from the DNA. The table lists 65,000 to 95,000 clones, about 91% of them singletons. In germline, CDR1 is MGHDK, CDR2 SYGVNS. Trimming pared 3 bases from V and 3 bases from J, leaving 11 bases between. There are 14 residues in the CDR3. The source material was peripheral blood. The receptor was isolated from a man at least 80 years old with acute or convalescent COVID-19. V and J are TRBV25-1 and TRBJ1-1; D is perhaps TRBD1 (6 bases). As DNA, the CDR3 is TGTGCCAGCAGTGACAGGGGTGGGGACACTGAAGCTTTCTTT. Translated: CASSDRGGDTEAFF.